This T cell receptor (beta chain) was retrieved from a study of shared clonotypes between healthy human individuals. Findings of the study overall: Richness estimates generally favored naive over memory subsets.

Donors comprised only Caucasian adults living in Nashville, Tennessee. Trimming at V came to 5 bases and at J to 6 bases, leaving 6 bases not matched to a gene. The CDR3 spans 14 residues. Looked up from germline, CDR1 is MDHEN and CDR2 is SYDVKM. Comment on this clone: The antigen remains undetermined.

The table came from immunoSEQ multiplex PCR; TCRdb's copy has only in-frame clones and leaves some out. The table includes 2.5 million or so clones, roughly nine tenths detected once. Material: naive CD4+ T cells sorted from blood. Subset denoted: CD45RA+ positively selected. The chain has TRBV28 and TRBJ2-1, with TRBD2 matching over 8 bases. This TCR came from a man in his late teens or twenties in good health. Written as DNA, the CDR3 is TGTGCCAGCAGTGCCGGGACTAGAGGCAATGAGCAGTTCTTC. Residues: CASSAGTRGNEQFF.